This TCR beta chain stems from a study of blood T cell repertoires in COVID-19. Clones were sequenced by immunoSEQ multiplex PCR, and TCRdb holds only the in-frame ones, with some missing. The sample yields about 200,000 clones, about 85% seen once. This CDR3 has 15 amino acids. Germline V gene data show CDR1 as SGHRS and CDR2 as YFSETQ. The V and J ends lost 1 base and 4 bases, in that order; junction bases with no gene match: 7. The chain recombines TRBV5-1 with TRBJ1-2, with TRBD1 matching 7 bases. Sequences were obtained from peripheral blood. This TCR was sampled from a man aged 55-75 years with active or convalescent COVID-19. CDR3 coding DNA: TGCGCCAGCAGCTTGAGCGACAGGGTGGTCTATGGCTACACCTTC. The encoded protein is CASSLSDRVVYGYTF.